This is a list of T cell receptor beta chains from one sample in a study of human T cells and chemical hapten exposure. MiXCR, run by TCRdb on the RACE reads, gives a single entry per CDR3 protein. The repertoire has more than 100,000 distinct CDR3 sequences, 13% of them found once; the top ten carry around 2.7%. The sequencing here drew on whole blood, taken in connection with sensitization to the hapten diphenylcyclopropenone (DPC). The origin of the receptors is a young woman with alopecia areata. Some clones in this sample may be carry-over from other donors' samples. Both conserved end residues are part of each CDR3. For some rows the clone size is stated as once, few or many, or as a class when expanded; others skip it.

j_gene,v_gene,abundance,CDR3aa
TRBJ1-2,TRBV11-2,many,CASSVGTGPNYGYTF
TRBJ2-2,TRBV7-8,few,CASSLSTGTNTGELFF
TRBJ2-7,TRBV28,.,CASSSPLGPTSYEQYF
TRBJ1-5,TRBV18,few,CASSPTDQWPQHF
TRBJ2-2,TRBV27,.,CASSRKGAGAANTGELFF
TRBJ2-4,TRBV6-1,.,CASSLGYIQYF
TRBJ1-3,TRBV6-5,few,CASKPGTSGNTIYF
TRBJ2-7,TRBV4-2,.,CASSQDLRTDYEQYF
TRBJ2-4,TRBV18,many,CASSSAEQAKNIQYF
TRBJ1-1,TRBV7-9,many,CASSPWDSTRMANTEAFF
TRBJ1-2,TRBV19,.,CASSTYRGHYGYTF
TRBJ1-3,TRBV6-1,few,CASRSYSGNTIYF
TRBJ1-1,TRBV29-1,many,CSVQTGGTEAFF
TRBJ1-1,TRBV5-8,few,CASSLVSGRTEAFF
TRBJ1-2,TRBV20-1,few,CSADQTNYGYTF
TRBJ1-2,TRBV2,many,CASRPGQGGYGYTF
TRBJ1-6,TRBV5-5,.,CASSTVTGGNSPLHF
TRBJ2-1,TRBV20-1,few,CSAPGEVDNEQFF
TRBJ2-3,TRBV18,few,CASSPPGTAAQYF
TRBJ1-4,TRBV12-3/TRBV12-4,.,CASSLRGQGGEKLFF